The rows below give T cell receptor beta chains drawn from one sample of a study of T cells in Graves' hyperthyroidism and ophthalmopathy. A single record per CDR3 protein comes from TCRdb applying MiXCR to the multiplex PCR reads. The sample shows around 520,000 distinct CDR3 sequences, around 15% of them seen only once. The sample taken for sequencing was blood. The receptor source for this set is a woman under 30 with Graves' hyperthyroidism. CDR3s include the opening cysteine and the closing phenylalanine or tryptophan. A D gene is named only where the DNA matches it firmly. Some rows mark clone size as missing; the rest say once, few, many or name a class of expanded clone.

size: many; J: TRBJ2-5; V: TRBV10-3; length: 14; D: NA; CDR3: CAITTDSRRETQYF; DNA: TGTGCCATCACCACGGACAGCCGCCGGGAGACCCAGTACTTC
size: many; J: TRBJ2-1; V: TRBV12-3/TRBV12-4; length: 15; D: NA; CDR3: CASNRNQGGYNEQFF; DNA: TGTGCCAGCAACCGAAACCAAGGGGGCTACAATGAGCAGTTCTTC
size: many; J: TRBJ2-7; V: TRBV11-1; length: 20; D: TRBD1; CDR3: CASSPKRGVGPGQSSYEQYF; DNA: TGTGCCAGCAGCCCTAAGAGGGGTGTCGGACCGGGACAGAGCTCCTACGAGCAGTACTTC
size: many; J: TRBJ2-3; V: TRBV12-5; length: 14; D: TRBD1; CDR3: CASGFPRTGDTQYF; DNA: TGTGCTAGTGGTTTCCCCCGGACAGGGGATACGCAGTATTTT
size: NA; J: TRBJ2-4; V: TRBV13; length: 15; D: NA; CDR3: CASSLDSGPKNIQYF; DNA: TGTGCCAGCAGCTTAGACTCGGGGCCCAAAAACATTCAGTACTTC
size: few; J: TRBJ1-1; V: TRBV11-2; length: 13; D: NA; CDR3: CASSLTPTYEASF; DNA: TGTGCCAGCAGCTTAACTCCCACCTACGAAGCTTCCTTT
size: many; J: TRBJ2-7; V: TRBV25-1; length: 15; D: TRBD2; CDR3: CASSDRLADSYEQYF; DNA: TGTGCCAGCAGTGATAGGCTAGCGGATTCCTACGAGCAGTACTTC
size: many; J: TRBJ1-4; V: TRBV24-1; length: 14; D: TRBD1; CDR3: CATSGDRENEKLFF; DNA: TGTGCCACCAGTGGGGACAGGGAGAATGAAAAACTGTTTTTT
size: NA; J: TRBJ2-5; V: TRBV27; length: 14; D: TRBD1; CDR3: CASSLQGAHETQYF; DNA: TGTGCCAGCAGTTTACAGGGGGCGCATGAGACCCAGTACTTC
size: many; J: TRBJ2-3; V: TRBV4-2; length: 17; D: TRBD2; CDR3: CASSQAGGRATTDTQYF; DNA: TGTGCCAGCAGCCAAGCCGGCGGGAGAGCAACCACAGATACGCAGTATTTT
size: NA; J: TRBJ1-2; V: TRBV6-5; length: 16; D: TRBD1; CDR3: CASSYGAQGQGYGYTF; DNA: TGTGCCAGCAGTTACGGGGCACAGGGGCAAGGCTATGGCTACACCTTC
size: many; J: TRBJ1-1; V: TRBV12-3/TRBV12-4; length: 14; D: NA; CDR3: CASSEQEGGTEAFF; DNA: TGTGCCAGCAGTGAACAGGAAGGGGGAACTGAAGCTTTCTTT
size: few; J: TRBJ2-5; V: TRBV2; length: 11; D: NA; CDR3: CASSALGTQYF; DNA: TGTGCCAGCAGTGCTTTAGGGACCCAGTACTTC
size: NA; J: TRBJ1-5; V: TRBV29-1; length: 14; D: NA; CDR3: CSVEEPPHNQPQHF; DNA: TGCAGCGTTGAAGAGCCACCGCACAATCAGCCCCAGCATTTT
size: NA; J: TRBJ1-1; V: TRBV20-1; length: 13; D: TRBD1; CDR3: CSAPGTGNTEAFF; DNA: TGCAGTGCTCCGGGGACAGGCAACACTGAAGCTTTCTTT
size: NA; J: TRBJ2-2; V: TRBV2; length: 14; D: NA; CDR3: CGSETGMNTGELFF; DNA: TGTGGCAGTGAAACGGGAATGAACACCGGGGAGCTGTTTTTT
size: many; J: TRBJ2-3; V: TRBV12-3/TRBV12-4; length: 13; D: NA; CDR3: CASIRGNTDTQYF; DNA: TGTGCCAGCATTCGGGGCAACACAGATACGCAGTATTTT
size: few; J: TRBJ1-3; V: TRBV5-1; length: 16; D: NA; CDR3: CASSASGPYSGNTIYF; DNA: TGCGCCAGCAGCGCTTCCGGACCTTACTCTGGAAACACCATATATTTT
size: NA; J: TRBJ2-3; V: TRBV24-1; length: 20; D: NA; CDR3: CGTSDSRGEGRGLGTDTQYF; DNA: TGTGGCACCAGTGATTCCCGGGGAGAAGGGAGGGGGCTTGGAACAGATACGCAGTATTTT
size: few; J: TRBJ2-2; V: TRBV30; length: 13; D: NA; CDR3: CAWSLRTTGELFF; DNA: TGTGCCTGGAGTTTACGAACCACCGGGGAGCTGTTTTTT
size: NA; J: TRBJ2-7; V: TRBV28; length: 14; D: NA; CDR3: CASSLWATLGEQYF; DNA: TGTGCCAGCAGTTTATGGGCAACCTTGGGGGAGCAGTACTTC
size: many; J: TRBJ1-1; V: TRBV7-3; length: 14; D: NA; CDR3: CASSLRRTSNEAFF; DNA: TGTGCCAGCAGCTTACGACGGACAAGCAATGAAGCTTTCTTT
size: many; J: TRBJ2-5; V: TRBV15; length: 16; D: NA; CDR3: CATSRDFGQGPETQYF; DNA: TGTGCCACCAGCAGAGATTTTGGGCAGGGTCCCGAGACCCAGTACTTC
size: NA; J: TRBJ2-2; V: TRBV13; length: 16; D: TRBD2; CDR3: CASSWRLAGVLGELFF; DNA: TGTGCCAGCAGCTGGAGACTAGCGGGAGTGCTCGGGGAGCTGTTTTTT
size: many; J: TRBJ2-1; V: TRBV6-1; length: 14; D: NA; CDR3: CASSARGQRNEQFF; DNA: TGTGCCAGCAGTGCCCGCGGACAGCGCAATGAGCAGTTCTTC
size: NA; J: TRBJ2-7; V: TRBV20-1; length: 15; D: NA; CDR3: CSARDFTGMEGEQYF; DNA: TGCAGTGCTAGAGATTTCACGGGGATGGAGGGAGAGCAGTACTTC
size: NA; J: TRBJ1-2; V: TRBV6-6; length: 15; D: NA; CDR3: CASSYPSRVEYGYTF; DNA: TGTGCCAGCAGTTACCCCAGCAGGGTAGAATATGGCTACACCTTC
size: few; J: TRBJ1-1; V: TRBV19; length: 13; D: NA; CDR3: CASSFDSDTEAFF; DNA: TGTGCCAGTAGTTTTGACAGTGACACTGAAGCTTTCTTT
size: many; J: TRBJ2-1; V: TRBV5-1; length: 13; D: TRBD1; CDR3: CASTPTGEDEQFF; DNA: TGCGCCAGCACCCCGACAGGGGAGGATGAGCAGTTCTTC
size: few; J: TRBJ1-1; V: TRBV3-1; length: 14; D: NA; CDR3: CASSHGGVNTEAFF; DNA: TGTGCCAGCAGCCATGGGGGGGTGAACACTGAAGCTTTCTTT
size: many; J: TRBJ1-1; V: TRBV11-2; length: 12; D: NA; CDR3: CANSDWNTEAFF; DNA: TGTGCCAACTCGGATTGGAACACTGAAGCTTTCTTT
size: few; J: TRBJ2-4; V: TRBV9; length: 15; D: NA; CDR3: CASSVGGRQGHIQYF; DNA: TGTGCCAGCAGCGTAGGGGGGAGGCAGGGCCACATTCAGTACTTC
size: NA; J: TRBJ1-4; V: TRBV7-9; length: 11; D: NA; CDR3: CASSPRQKLFF; DNA: TGTGCCAGCAGCCCTCGACAAAAACTGTTTTTT
size: NA; J: TRBJ2-3; V: TRBV9; length: 16; D: NA; CDR3: CASSVASRDGTDTQYF; DNA: TGTGCCAGCAGCGTAGCCTCCCGGGATGGCACAGATACGCAGTATTTT
size: many; J: TRBJ2-5; V: TRBV7-3; length: 15; D: TRBD2; CDR3: CASSPEVAGYETQYF; DNA: TGTGCCAGCAGCCCGGAGGTAGCGGGATATGAGACCCAGTACTTC
size: few; J: TRBJ2-7; V: TRBV3-1; length: 15; D: TRBD1; CDR3: CASSQVGTALYEQYF; DNA: TGTGCCAGCAGCCAAGTCGGGACAGCCCTCTACGAGCAGTACTTC
size: once; J: TRBJ1-5; V: TRBV27; length: 14; D: TRBD1; CDR3: CASSADRGDQPQHF; DNA: TGTGCCAGCAGTGCGGACAGGGGCGATCAGCCCCAGCATTTT
size: NA; J: TRBJ2-1; V: TRBV11-1; length: 16; D: TRBD2; CDR3: CASSSPGTSRINEQFF; DNA: TGTGCCAGCAGCTCCCCTGGGACTAGCCGGATCAATGAGCAGTTCTTC
size: NA; J: TRBJ1-5; V: TRBV27; length: 13; D: NA; CDR3: CASSSLEGQPQHF; DNA: TGTGCCAGCAGCTCCCTCGAAGGTCAGCCCCAGCATTTT
size: many; J: TRBJ1-2; V: TRBV5-1; length: 15; D: NA; CDR3: CASSLGGQANYGYTF; DNA: TGCGCCAGCAGCTTGGGAGGACAAGCTAACTATGGCTACACCTTC